The 7 T cell receptor beta chains in this list originate from one sample, sequenced in a study of immune evolution from preneoplasia to lung adenocarcinoma. TCRdb's copy holds only in-frame clones and misses some; the assay was immunoSEQ multiplex PCR. The profile shows approximately 26,000 clones, approximately 69% of them singletons. The sample taken for sequencing was FFPE invasive lung adenocarcinoma tissue. These receptors originate from a person in their sixties with invasive lung adenocarcinoma. Some clones in this sample may be carry-over from other donors' samples.

The genes are TRBV7-9 and TRBJ2-7; a weak D match, TRBD2 (5 bases). Trimming removed 0 bases at V and 4 bases at J, with 10 bases between. This CDR3 is built from 14 residues. The germline gives CDR1 SEHNR, CDR2 FQNEAQ (reference sequence). CDR3 sequence (DNA): TGTGCCAGCAGCTTAGCTAGCGTGGGTTACGAGCAGTACTTC. Protein sequence: CASSLASVGYEQYF.

The chain couples TRBV11-3 to TRBJ1-1, with 10 nucleotides matching TRBD1. V shed 8 bases and J 3 bases; nucleotides not matched to a gene: 18. The CDR3 has 18 amino acids. The V gene's germline CDR1 is SGHNT and CDR2 YENEEA. In DNA form, the CDR3 reads TGTGCCAGCTACACCAAACCGGGACAGGGGCTTTTGGACACTGAAGCTTTCTTT. Protein: CASYTKPGQGLLDTEAFF.

This clone was counted once. Different DNA sequences within this sample yield the same CDR3. This rearrangement joins TRBV4-1 to TRBJ2-5; tentatively, D is TRBD2 (7 bases). V lost 1 base to trimming and J lost 1 base, with 13 bases between them. Germline V lookup: CDR1 MGHRA, CDR2 YSYEKL. The CDR3 covers 16 residues. The CDR3 DNA is TGCGCCAGCAGCCAAGGCGGCGGGGGCCCCCAAGAGACCCAGTACTTC. It translates to CASSQGGGGPQETQYF.

This chain links TRBV5-5 with TRBJ2-7; 8 nucleotides match TRBD1. The CDR3 is 13 residues long. Unmatched junction bases numbered 2, after V lost 3 bases and J lost 3 bases. Germline V gene sequence: CDR1 SGHKS, CDR2 YYEKEE (reference sequence). CDR3 protein: CASSSGQGYEQYF. The CDR3 region has the DNA TGTGCCAGCAGCTCAGGACAGGGCTACGAGCAGTACTTC.

The V call is TRBV4-1, the J call TRBJ1-5; tentatively, D is TRBD1 (5 bases). This CDR3 is built from 17 residues. V was shortened by 5 bases and J by 1 base, with 18 bases between the two germline ends. The V gene's germline CDR1 is MGHRA and CDR2 YSYEKL. The CDR3 coding sequence is TGCGCCAGCAGCTCCCGCGTCCAGGGTGGGAGCAATCAGCCCCAGCATTTT. It codes for CASSSRVQGGSNQPQHF.

This clone was observed a single time. The gene calls are TRBV4-2 and TRBJ2-7; 8 bases line up with TRBD2. The trim removed 4 bases at V and 4 bases at J, leaving 12 bases unmatched. The CDR3 contains 16 residues. In germline, CDR1 is LGHNA, CDR2 YNFKEQ. CDR3 in amino acids: CASSRDLGSGSYEQYF. The CDR3, as DNA: TGTGCCAGCAGCCGCGACCTTGGAAGCGGGAGTTACGAGCAGTACTTC.

V gene TRBV28 combines with J gene TRBJ1-3, with D tentatively TRBD1 (6 bases). The germline V and J ends were trimmed by 8 bases and 8 bases, with 10 bases remaining between them. Germline V CDR1 and CDR2: MDHEN, SYDVKM. This CDR3 comprises 11 residues. Here the CDR3 reads CASWRGHTIYF. The CDR3 DNA reads as TGTGCCAGCTGGCGGGGGCACACCATATATTTT.